This T cell receptor beta chain emerged from a study of blood T cell repertoires in COVID-19. TCRdb's table, derived via immunoSEQ multiplex PCR, lists solely in-frame clones and lacks some. The table shows roughly 200,000 clones, with under 90% occurring only once. The V segment lost 5 bases and the J segment 8 bases; nucleotides outside the gene matches: 10. Germline V gene sequence: CDR1 SGHAT, CDR2 FQNNGV. The CDR3 runs to 14 residues. The study recruited exposed participants who had met a COVID-19 case within 2 weeks before entry. This receptor was taken from a woman aged 50 to 65 who had been exposed to COVID-19. The specimen was PBMCs or T cells enriched from blood (not recorded which). The V gene is TRBV11-2, the J gene TRBJ1-2; 8 positions match TRBD1. In DNA, the CDR3 is TGTGCCAGCAGCCTGGGGCAGGGGGCATACGGCTACACCTTC. Amino acids: CASSLGQGAYGYTF.